The clone carrying this T cell receptor (beta chain) was found a few times. Its antigen is still unknown. Documented time point: pre-sensitization, week 0. The treatment here: therapeutic diphenylcyclopropenone sensitization with weekly scalp DPC. CDR1 is DFQATT and CDR2 is SNEGSKA in the germline V gene (reference sequence). The CDR3 extends over 14 amino acids. Trimming took off 0 bases at V and 0 bases at J, with 6 bases between the two ends. This entry comes from a study of human T cells and chemical hapten exposure. Study-level results: Higher patch test scores went with higher counts of PT1 expanded TCRs.

TCRdb independently ran MiXCR on the RACE reads; one entry per CDR3 protein. The sample carries fewer than 70,000 distinct CDR3 sequences, approximately 9.9% recorded once. This receptor was obtained from a woman aged 45 to 65 with alopecia areata. Some clones in this sample may be carry-over from other donors' samples. V is TRBV20-1 and J is TRBJ1-5; D ambiguous. The sequencing used whole blood, collected in connection with sensitization to the hapten diphenylcyclopropenone (DPC). CDR3 amino acids: CSARDLGSNQPQHF. DNA for the CDR3: TGCAGTGCTAGAGATCTTGGTAGCAATCAGCCCCAGCATTTT.